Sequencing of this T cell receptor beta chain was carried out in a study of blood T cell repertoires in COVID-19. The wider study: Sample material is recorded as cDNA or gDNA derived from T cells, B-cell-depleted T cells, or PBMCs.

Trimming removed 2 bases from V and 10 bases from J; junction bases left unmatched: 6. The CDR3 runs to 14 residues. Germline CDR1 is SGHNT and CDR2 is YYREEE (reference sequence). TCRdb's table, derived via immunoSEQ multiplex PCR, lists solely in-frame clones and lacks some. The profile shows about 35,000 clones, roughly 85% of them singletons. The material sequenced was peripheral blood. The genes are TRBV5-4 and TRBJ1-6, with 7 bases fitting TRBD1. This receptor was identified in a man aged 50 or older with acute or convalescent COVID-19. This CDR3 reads CASSFDRDISPLHF. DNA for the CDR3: TGTGCCAGCAGCTTCGACAGGGACATCTCACCCCTCCACTTT. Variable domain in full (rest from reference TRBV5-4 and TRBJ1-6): ETGVTQSPTHLIKTRGQQVTLRCSSQSGHNTVSWYQQALGQGPQFIFQYYREEENGRGNFPPRFSGLQFPNYSSELNVNALELDDSALYLCASSFDRDISPLHFGNGTRLTVT.